This entry lists 25 T cell receptor beta chains sequenced from one sample in a study of T-cell reconstitution after alpha-beta-depleted transplantation in children. Preparation of the TCRbeta library involved a method that used unique molecular identifiers. Via MiXCR, TCRdb re-called the PCR reads, giving one row per CDR3 protein. The sample shows fewer than 550,000 distinct CDR3 sequences, roughly 11% of them seen only once. Source: PBMCs, mostly from graft donor cells, taken 180 days after TCRalphabeta/CD19-depleted stem cell transplant. All receptors derive from a female patient between 2 and 15 years old who had a stem cell transplant for aplastic anemia, so the T cells may come from the graft donor.

The V gene is TRBV7-9, the J gene TRBJ2-7; the D gene is possibly TRBD1 (5 bases). There are 15 residues in the CDR3. Germline assignment: CDR1 SEHNR and CDR2 FQNEAQ (reference sequence). Trimming took off 3 bases at V and 0 bases at J, with 12 bases between the two ends. The DNA for the CDR3 is TGTGCCAGCAGCTTGGGGCACTTCGGCTCCTACGAGCAGTACGTC. It is translated as CASSLGHFGSYEQYV.

This clonotype appeared a few times. The chain has TRBV12-3 or TRBV12-4 and TRBJ1-5; 11 nucleotides align to TRBD1. The J segment lost 3 bases and the V segment lost 5 bases, leaving 6 bases of the junction unmatched. This CDR3 has 16 residues. The CDR3 nucleotides read TGTGCCAGCAGTAAGGACAGGGGGCCTTCCAATCAGCCCCAGCATTTT. This translates into CASSKDRGPSNQPQHF.

This sequence joins TRBV5-1 and TRBJ2-7; 7 nucleotides line up with TRBD1. The germline CDR1 and CDR2 sequences are SGHRS and YFSETQ. V shed 0 bases and J 0 bases; nucleotides not matched to a gene: 3. CDR3 length: 15 residues. The CDR3 reads CASSLEGASSYEQYF. The CDR3 region has the DNA TGCGCCAGCAGCTTGGAGGGGGCTAGCTCCTACGAGCAGTACTTC.

The chain employs TRBV4-1 and TRBJ2-7; 8 bases are shared with TRBD2. Looked up from germline, CDR1 is MGHRA and CDR2 is YSYEKL. Trimming cost V 1 base and J 3 bases; bases outside gene matches: 8. The CDR3 contains 16 residues. The CDR3 sequence: CASSQGDRREGYEQYF. CDR3 DNA sequence: TGCGCCAGCAGCCAAGGAGACCGACGGGAGGGCTACGAGCAGTACTTC.

The chain links TRBV11-1 to TRBJ2-1; D is perhaps TRBD2 (5 bases). Per the germline V gene, CDR1 is SGHAT and CDR2 is FQDESV (reference sequence). V lost 0 bases to trimming and J lost 4 bases, with 13 bases between them. The CDR3 contains 16 residues. The CDR3 loop is CASSLAGERPYNEQFF. CDR3 DNA sequence: TGTGCCAGCAGCTTAGCGGGCGAGCGGCCGTACAATGAGCAGTTCTTC.

In this sample, this clonotype turned up a few times. The chain joins TRBV5-1 to TRBJ2-6; no definite D call. CDR3 size: 13 residues. Trimming removed 2 bases from V and 3 bases from J, with 3 bases in between. The germline CDR1 and CDR2 sequences are SGHRS and YFSETQ. The CDR3: CASSFDGANVLTF. CDR3 nucleotides: TGCGCCAGCAGCTTCGATGGGGCCAACGTCCTGACTTTC.

This sequence joins TRBV4-1 and TRBJ2-1, with D possibly matching TRBD2 (6 bases). The CDR3 is 17 residues long. Trimming left V 8 bases short and J 1 base short, with 21 bases between. The germline CDR1 and CDR2 sequences are MGHRA and YSYEKL. CDR3 region: CASRAWSSGLSYNEQFF. CDR3 DNA sequence: TGCGCCAGCCGCGCCTGGTCCAGCGGGCTTTCCTACAATGAGCAGTTCTTC.

The chain employs TRBV29-1 and TRBJ2-5, with a possible D match to TRBD1 (6 bases). Germline lookup yields CDR1 SQVTM and CDR2 ANQGSEA. The CDR3 length is 20 residues. V was shortened by 5 bases and J by 0 bases, with 31 bases between the two germline ends. The CDR3 sequence is CSVFWTYEETGWGYQETQYF. The CDR3 DNA is TGCAGCGTTTTCTGGACATACGAAGAGACAGGTTGGGGGTACCAAGAGACCCAGTACTTC.

In this sample, this clonotype turned up many times. The chain carries TRBV20-1 and TRBJ1-2; 8 bases are shared with TRBD1. V dropped 3 bases and J dropped 8; count of bases not matched to a gene: 17. Germline CDR1 is DFQATT and CDR2 is SNEGSKA (reference sequence). The CDR3 length is 16 residues. For the CDR3, the DNA is TGCAGTGCTAGTGAAGTCCCGGCAGGGGGCCGGTTAGGCTACACCTTC. Its protein product is CSASEVPAGGRLGYTF.

The chain employs TRBV20-1 and TRBJ1-2; 8 positions match TRBD1. The CDR3 has 11 amino acids. Trimming took 6 bases from V and 7 from J; bases not matched to a gene: 4. The V gene's germline CDR1 is DFQATT and CDR2 SNEGSKA (reference sequence). CDR3 DNA: TGCAGTGCCCAGGACAGGGCTGGCTACACCTTC. As protein: CSAQDRAGYTF.

This clonotype has only one observation. The chain has TRBV23-1 and TRBJ2-7, with 9 nucleotides matching TRBD1. TRBV23-1 is given ORF status, its function remaining uncertain. The CDR3 covers 15 residues. The V segment lost 3 bases and the J segment 2 bases; nucleotides outside the gene matches: 5. The chain's CDR3 is CASSHRDREAYEQYF. In DNA form, the CDR3 reads TGCGCCAGCAGTCACCGGGACAGGGAAGCCTACGAGCAGTACTTC.

The chain has TRBV29-1 and TRBJ2-1; no clear D. V was shortened by 4 bases and J by 6 bases, with 19 bases between the two germline ends. Germline CDR1 is SQVTM and CDR2 is ANQGSEA. The CDR3 consists of 15 residues. The CDR3 reads CSVVRVRLVPNEQFF. Written as DNA, the CDR3 is TGCAGCGTTGTACGAGTTCGTCTGGTACCCAATGAGCAGTTCTTC.

The chain recombines TRBV4-3 with TRBJ1-2; perhaps TRBD1 as D (5 bases). The CDR3 runs to 14 residues. Germline-derived CDR1 and CDR2 are LGHNA and YSLEER. Trimming removed 0 bases at V and 3 bases at J, with 8 bases between. The CDR3 DNA is TGCGCCAGCAGCCAAGAGGGGGAGGACTATGGCTACACCTTC. It is translated as CASSQEGEDYGYTF.

The chain combines TRBV4-3 with TRBJ1-4, with D unclear. There are 16 residues in the CDR3. The V gene's germline CDR1 is LGHNA and CDR2 YSLEER. With 2 bases removed from V and 1 base from J, the gap between germline ends came to 11 bases. CDR3 amino acids: CASSQYFQLTNEKLFF. DNA of the CDR3: TGCGCCAGCAGCCAATATTTTCAGTTAACTAATGAAAAACTGTTTTTT.

A few counts support this clonotype. The chain couples TRBV27 to TRBJ2-3, with 12 bases that match TRBD2. V was clipped by 6 bases and J by 4 bases; unmatched bases: 11. The CDR3 spans 17 residues. Germline CDR1 MNHEY, CDR2 SMNVEV (reference sequence). CDR3 sequence reads: CASRTMTSGRTADTQYF. CDR3 DNA: TGTGCCAGCAGAACGATGACTAGCGGGAGAACCGCAGATACGCAGTATTTT.

The chain recombines TRBV21-1 with TRBJ2-7. TRBV21-1 counts as a pseudogene. The CDR3 spans 16 residues. CDR3 protein: CASSKASPSTSYEQYV. CDR3 nucleotides: TGTGCCAGCAGCAAAGCGAGTCCTAGCACCTCCTACGAGCAGTACGTC.

This clonotype was counted only a few times. This rearrangement joins TRBV11-2 to TRBJ1-2; D gene unclear. Germline CDR1 is SGHAT and CDR2 is FQNNGV. V lost 5 bases and J 4 bases, leaving 14 bases between the germline ends. The CDR3 is 14 amino acids. CDR3 nucleotides: TGTGCCAGCAGCCCCCCCCAGCGGATCTATGGCTACACCTTC. This translates into CASSPPQRIYGYTF.

This clonotype was recorded at least ten times. The V gene is TRBV7-8, the J gene TRBJ2-7; D might be TRBD2 (5 bases). Germline-derived CDR1 and CDR2 are SGHVS and FQNEAQ. This CDR3 is built from 15 residues. The V end was cut by 2 bases, the J end by 1 base, with 12 bases between. CDR3 sequence reads: CASSLTPTGSYEQYV. The CDR3, as DNA: TGTGCCAGCAGCTTAACCCCGACGGGATCCTACGAGCAGTACGTC.

V and J are TRBV20-1 and TRBJ2-1; no definite D call. The germline gives CDR1 DFQATT, CDR2 SNEGSKA (reference sequence). The ends were cut back, 0 bases at V and 4 bases at J, with 13 bases in the middle. The CDR3 runs 15 residues. The CDR3 reads CSARDRATSYNEQFF. CDR3 DNA sequence: TGCAGTGCTAGAGATCGGGCTACCTCATACAATGAGCAGTTCTTC.

The chain has TRBV6-1 and TRBJ2-3; D may match TRBD1 or TRBD2 (5 bases each). The V gene's germline CDR1 is MNHNS and CDR2 SASEGT. Trimming pared 8 bases from V and 4 bases from J, leaving 16 bases between. CDR3 length: 14 amino acids. CDR3 coding DNA: TGTGCCAGCTCACGATCCGGGGCCGCAGATACGCAGTATTTT. Protein sequence: CASSRSGAADTQYF.

For this clonotype: This may come from a read error, since a much larger clone is one base off. The chain is built from TRBV6-6 and TRBJ2-1; the D gene is possibly TRBD2 (5 bases). Per the germline V gene, CDR1 is MNHNY and CDR2 is SVGAGI (reference sequence). This CDR3 is 12 amino acids long. The CDR3 coding sequence is TGTGCCAGCAGTACTAGTACCAATGAGCAGATCTTC. This translates into CASSTSTNEQIF.

This clonotype has just a few counts. The J gene is TRBJ2-2, the V gene TRBV7-8, with D perhaps matching TRBD1 or TRBD2 (5 bases each). The CDR3 runs 15 residues. Germline lookup yields CDR1 SGHVS and CDR2 FQNEAQ. V was cut by 5 bases and J by 6 bases, with 16 bases left in between. CDR3 amino acids: CASSEGAAVAGELFF. CDR3 in DNA: TGTGCCAGCAGCGAAGGGGCAGCGGTGGCCGGGGAGCTGTTTTTT. Based on the CDR3 plus reference TRBV7-8 and TRBJ2-2, the full variable domain is GAGVSQSPRYKVAKRGQDVALRCDPISGHVSLFWYQQALGQGPEFLTYFQNEAQLDKSGLPSDRFFAERPEGSVSTLKIQRTQQEDSAVYLCASSEGAAVAGELFFGEGSRLTVL.

This sequence joins TRBV29-1 and TRBJ2-1; D call uncertain. Germline V lookup: CDR1 SQVTM, CDR2 ANQGSEA. The V end was cut by 2 bases, the J end by 5 bases, with 10 bases between. The CDR3 totals 13 residues. The CDR3 is CSVEITEHNEQFF. CDR3 in DNA: TGCAGCGTTGAAATAACGGAACACAATGAGCAGTTCTTC.

The V call is TRBV20-1, the J call TRBJ1-6; 7 nucleotides match TRBD1. Germline loops: CDR1 DFQATT, CDR2 SNEGSKA (reference sequence). Trimming took 2 bases from V and 9 from J; bases not matched to a gene: 7. The CDR3 loop spans 14 amino acids. The CDR3 loop is CSARPTGAGSPLHF. As DNA, the CDR3 is TGCAGTGCTAGACCTACAGGGGCGGGTTCACCCCTCCACTTT.

There are a few counts of this clonotype. The chain employs TRBV5-1 and TRBJ2-7, with D perhaps given as TRBD1 or TRBD2 (5 bases each). The germline V gene encodes CDR1 SGHRS and CDR2 YFSETQ. The CDR3 has 13 amino acids. Trimming stripped 4 bases from V and 7 bases from J, with 15 bases between. The CDR3 sequence is CASSHGTSGEQYV. CDR3 nucleotides: TGCGCCAGCAGCCACGGGACGTCGGGGGAGCAGTACGTC.